This T cell receptor beta chain is from a study of shared clonotypes between healthy human individuals. V was pared by 2 bases and J by 7 bases, with 15 bases between. The CDR3 runs 15 residues. Germline CDR1 and CDR2: MDHEN and SYDVKM. Sequencing used immunoSEQ multiplex PCR; TCRdb keeps in-frame clones, though not all of them. Of some 500,000 clones listed, less than 96% are singletons. This TCR came from a woman aged 25 to 39 in good health. Material: naive CD4+ T cells sorted from blood. Subset: CD45RA+ positively selected. The chain couples TRBV28 to TRBJ1-5; the D is unclear. The CDR3 DNA is TGTGCCAGCAGTTTAGATGGGGTGATCGGGCAGCCCCAGCATTTT. Translating gives CASSLDGVIGQPQHF.